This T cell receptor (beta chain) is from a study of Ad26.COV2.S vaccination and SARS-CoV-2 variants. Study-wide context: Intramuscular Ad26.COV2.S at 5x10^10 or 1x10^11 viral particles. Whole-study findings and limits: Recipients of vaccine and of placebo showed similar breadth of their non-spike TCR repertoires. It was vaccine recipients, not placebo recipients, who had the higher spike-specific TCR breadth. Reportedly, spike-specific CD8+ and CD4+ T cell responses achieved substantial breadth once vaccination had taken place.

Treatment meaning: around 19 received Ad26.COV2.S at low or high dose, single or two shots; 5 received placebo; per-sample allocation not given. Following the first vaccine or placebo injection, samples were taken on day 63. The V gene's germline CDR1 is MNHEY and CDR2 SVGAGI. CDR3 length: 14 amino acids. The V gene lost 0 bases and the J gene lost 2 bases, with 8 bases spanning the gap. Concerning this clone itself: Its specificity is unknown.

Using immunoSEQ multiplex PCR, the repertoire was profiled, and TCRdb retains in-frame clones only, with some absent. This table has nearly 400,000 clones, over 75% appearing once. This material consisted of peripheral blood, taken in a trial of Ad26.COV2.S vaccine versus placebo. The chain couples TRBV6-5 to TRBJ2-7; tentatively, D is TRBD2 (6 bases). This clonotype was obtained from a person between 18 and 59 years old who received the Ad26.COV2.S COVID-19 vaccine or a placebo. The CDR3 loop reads CASSYSSGPYEQYF. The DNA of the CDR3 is TGTGCCAGCAGTTACTCGAGCGGGCCCTACGAGCAGTACTTC.